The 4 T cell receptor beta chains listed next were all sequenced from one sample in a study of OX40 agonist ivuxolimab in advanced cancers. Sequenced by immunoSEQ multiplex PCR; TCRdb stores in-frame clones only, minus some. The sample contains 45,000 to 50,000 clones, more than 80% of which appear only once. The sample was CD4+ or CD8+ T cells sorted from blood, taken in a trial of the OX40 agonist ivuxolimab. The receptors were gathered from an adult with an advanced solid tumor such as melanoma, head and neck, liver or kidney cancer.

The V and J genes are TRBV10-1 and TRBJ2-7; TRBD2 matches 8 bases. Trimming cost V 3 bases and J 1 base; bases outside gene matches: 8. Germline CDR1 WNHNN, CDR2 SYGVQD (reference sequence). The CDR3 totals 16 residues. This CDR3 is CASSETGRVGSYEQYF. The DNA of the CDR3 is TGCGCCAGCAGTGAAACCGGGAGGGTAGGTTCCTACGAGCAGTACTTC.

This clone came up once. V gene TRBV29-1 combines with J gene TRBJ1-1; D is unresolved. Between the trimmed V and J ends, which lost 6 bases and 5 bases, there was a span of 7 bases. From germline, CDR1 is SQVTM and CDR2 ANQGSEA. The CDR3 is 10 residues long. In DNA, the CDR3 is TGCAGCGTAGGTGTAACTGAAGCTTTCTTT. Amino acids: CSVGVTEAFF. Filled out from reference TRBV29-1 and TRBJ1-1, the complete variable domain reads SAVISQKPSRDICQRGTSLTIQCQVDSQVTMMFWYRQQPGQSLTLIATANQGSEATYESGFVIDKFPISRPNLTFSTLTVSNMSPEDSSIYLCSVGVTEAFFGQGTRLTVV.

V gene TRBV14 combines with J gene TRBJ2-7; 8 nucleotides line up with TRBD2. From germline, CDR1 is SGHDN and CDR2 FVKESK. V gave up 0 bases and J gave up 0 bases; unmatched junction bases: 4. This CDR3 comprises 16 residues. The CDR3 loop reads CASSQDRGTSSYEQYF. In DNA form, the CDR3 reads TGTGCCAGCAGCCAAGATAGAGGGACTAGCTCCTACGAGCAGTACTTC.

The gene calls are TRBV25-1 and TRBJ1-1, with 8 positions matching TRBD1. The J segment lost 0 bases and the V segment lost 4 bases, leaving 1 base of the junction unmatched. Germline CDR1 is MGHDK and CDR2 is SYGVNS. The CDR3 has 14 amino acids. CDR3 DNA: TGTGCCAGCAGTGGGACAGGGATGAACACTGAAGCTTTCTTT. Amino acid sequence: CASSGTGMNTEAFF. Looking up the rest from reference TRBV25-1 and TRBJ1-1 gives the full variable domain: EADIYQTPRYLVIGTGKKITLECSQTMGHDKMYWYQQDPGMELHLIHYSYGVNSTEKGDLSSESTVSRIRTEHFPLTLESARPSHTSQYLCASSGTGMNTEAFFGQGTRLTVV.